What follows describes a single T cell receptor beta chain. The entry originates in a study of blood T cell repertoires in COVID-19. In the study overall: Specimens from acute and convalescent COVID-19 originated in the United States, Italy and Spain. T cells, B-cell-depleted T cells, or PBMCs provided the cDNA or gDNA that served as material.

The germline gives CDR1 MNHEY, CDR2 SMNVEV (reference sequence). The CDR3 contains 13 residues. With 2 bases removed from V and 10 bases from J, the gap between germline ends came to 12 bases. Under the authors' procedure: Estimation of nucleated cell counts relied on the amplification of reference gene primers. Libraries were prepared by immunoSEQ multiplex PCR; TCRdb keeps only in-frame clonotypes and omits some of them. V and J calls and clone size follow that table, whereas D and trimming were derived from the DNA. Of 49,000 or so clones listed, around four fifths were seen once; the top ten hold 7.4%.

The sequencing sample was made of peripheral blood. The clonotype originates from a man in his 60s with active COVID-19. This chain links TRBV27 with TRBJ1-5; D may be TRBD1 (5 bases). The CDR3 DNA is TGTGCCAGCAGTTTAGCCCCGGGGGTTCCCCAGCATTTT. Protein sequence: CASSLAPGVPQHF.